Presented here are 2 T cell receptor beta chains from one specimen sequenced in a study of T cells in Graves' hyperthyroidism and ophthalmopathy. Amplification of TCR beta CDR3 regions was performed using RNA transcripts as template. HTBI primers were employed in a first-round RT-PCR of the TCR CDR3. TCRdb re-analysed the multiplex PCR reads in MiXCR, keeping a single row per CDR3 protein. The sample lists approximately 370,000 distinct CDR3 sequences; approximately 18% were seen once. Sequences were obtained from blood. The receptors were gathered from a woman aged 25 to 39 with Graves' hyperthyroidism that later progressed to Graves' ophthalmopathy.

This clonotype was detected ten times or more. The CDR3 spells CSGSTGQETQYF. The CDR3 DNA reads as TGCAGTGGCTCGACAGGGCAAGAGACCCAGTACTTC. The V call is TRBV20-1, the J call TRBJ2-5; 7 nucleotides align to TRBD1. Losses at the gene ends were 7 bases for V and 2 bases for J; bases not matched to a gene: 4. This CDR3 comprises 12 residues. CDR1 is DFQATT, CDR2 SNEGSKA, per germline (reference sequence).

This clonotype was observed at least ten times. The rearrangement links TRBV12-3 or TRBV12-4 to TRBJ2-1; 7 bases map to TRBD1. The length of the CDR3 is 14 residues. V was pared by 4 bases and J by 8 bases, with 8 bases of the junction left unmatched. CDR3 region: CASSWRTGDDEQFF. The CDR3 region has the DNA TGTGCCAGCAGTTGGAGAACAGGGGACGATGAGCAGTTCTTC.